This TCR beta chain is from a study of shared T cell receptors in the human thymus. This clone has just one count. J gave up 2 bases and V 2 bases, and 6 bases lay outside the gene matches. This CDR3 is built from 15 residues. Germline V gene sequence: CDR1 MGHRA, CDR2 YSYEKL. Profiled with immunoSEQ multiplex PCR; TCRdb holds only in-frame clones, not every one. Of approximately 760,000 clones listed, 70% to 90% are singletons. These data were also reused for a study on human thymus T cells. As reported in that work: Congenital heart defects were the reason for the corrective surgery that the donors, healthy Finnish infants, were having. In corrective heart surgery, resections were taken, and these provided the thymus tissue.

The material sequenced was thymocytes. This chain connects TRBV4-1 to TRBJ2-7; 7 bases match TRBD2. The receptor's source is a girl younger than two with a congenital heart defect. The CDR3 protein is CASSQLPGLTYEQYF. CDR3 coding DNA: TGCGCCAGCAGCCAACTGCCGGGACTAACCTACGAGCAGTACTTC.